This T cell receptor beta chain was sequenced during a study of cytomegalovirus exposure and HLA in healthy donors. General study results and limits: Data from an earlier analysis indicated that most TCR beta V segments were productive either about 87% or about 30% of the time.

J lost 9 bases, V lost 2 bases, and 5 bases had no gene match. CDR3 length equals 15 residues. Germline CDR1 MGHRA, CDR2 YSYEKL. In the PCR, 60 Vbeta and 13 Jbeta primers were used. This table comes from immunoSEQ multiplex PCR, and its TCRdb copy is limited to in-frame clones, with some not included. Of approximately 54,000 clones in the sample, roughly 84% were seen once. About this clone: The target antigen is unknown.

J is TRBJ2-1 and V is TRBV4-1, with 12 nucleotides matching TRBD2. This receptor was taken from a woman between 18 and 30 years old in good health and CMV-seronegative. Sequencing was performed on PBMCs. CDR3 loop: CASSQPTSGSIEQFF. The CDR3 DNA sequence: TGCGCCAGCAGCCAACCGACTAGCGGGAGTATTGAGCAGTTCTTC.